These T cell receptor beta chains were read from a single sample in a study of a mutant IDH1 vaccine in newly diagnosed glioma. These receptors' antigens are unknown. Measured with immunoSEQ multiplex PCR; TCRdb has only the in-frame clones, and not every one. Of around 30,000 clones listed, around 90% are singletons. The sequencing here drew on PBMCs, taken from a glioma patient whose treatment included an IDH1 peptide vaccine. The origin of the receptors is a man aged 18 to 29 with glioma. Both conserved end residues are part of each CDR3. A D gene is named only where the DNA matches it firmly. Clone size appears in some rows only: once, few, many, or a class for an expanded clone.

CDR3 DNA: TGTGCCAGCAGCCCTATTACCGGGACAGGGAGGTACAATGAGCAGTTCTTC
CDR3 protein: CASSPITGTGRYNEQFF
V gene: TRBV14
D gene: TRBD1
clone size: .
J gene: TRBJ2-1

CDR3 DNA: TGTGCCAGCAGCTCGGGACTATACAATGAGCAGTTCTTC
CDR3 protein: CASSSGLYNEQFF
V gene: TRBV7-6
D gene: TRBD2
clone size: .
J gene: TRBJ2-1

CDR3 DNA: TGTGCCAGCAGTTATGGAAACACCATATATTTT
CDR3 protein: CASSYGNTIYF
V gene: TRBV6-5
D gene: .
clone size: .
J gene: TRBJ1-3

CDR3 DNA: TGCGCCACCTCAATCCGACAGGGTACTGAAGCTTTCTTT
CDR3 protein: CATSIRQGTEAFF
V gene: TRBV10-1
D gene: TRBD1
clone size: .
J gene: TRBJ1-1

CDR3 DNA: TGCGCCAGCAGCTTTGAAATCGGACAGGGGCGCGCTGAAGCTTTCTTT
CDR3 protein: CASSFEIGQGRAEAFF
V gene: TRBV5-1
D gene: TRBD1
clone size: .
J gene: TRBJ1-1

CDR3 DNA: TGCGCCAGCAGCTTAGAAGAGACCCAGTACTTC
CDR3 protein: CASSLEETQYF
V gene: TRBV5-1
D gene: .
clone size: .
J gene: TRBJ2-5

CDR3 DNA: TGTGCCAGCAGCTTACGCCGGGAACTAGCGGGAGGGTCGCAGTTCTTC
CDR3 protein: CASSLRRELAGGSQFF
V gene: TRBV7-8
D gene: TRBD2
clone size: once
J gene: TRBJ2-1

CDR3 DNA: TGTGCCAGCAGTTACTCAGGACGGGTGAACACTGAAGCTTTCTTT
CDR3 protein: CASSYSGRVNTEAFF
V gene: TRBV6-6
D gene: .
clone size: .
J gene: TRBJ1-1

CDR3 DNA: TGTGCCAGCAGATCCGGGACAGTTCCCTACGAGCAGTACTTC
CDR3 protein: CASRSGTVPYEQYF
V gene: TRBV25-1
D gene: TRBD1
clone size: .
J gene: TRBJ2-7

CDR3 DNA: TGTGCCAGCAGCCCTAAGTCTAGTAGGGTAGGGGGCGAGCAGTACTTC
CDR3 protein: CASSPKSSRVGGEQYF
V gene: TRBV7-9
D gene: .
clone size: .
J gene: TRBJ2-7

CDR3 DNA: TGTGCCAGCAGCGGGGGAGGCGGTGTTAACTATGGCTACACCTTC
CDR3 protein: CASSGGGGVNYGYTF
V gene: TRBV7-9
D gene: .
clone size: .
J gene: TRBJ1-2

CDR3 DNA: TGCAGCGTTGAAGATCACAGGACCTACCCCTACGAGCAGTACTTC
CDR3 protein: CSVEDHRTYPYEQYF
V gene: TRBV29-1
D gene: .
clone size: .
J gene: TRBJ2-7

CDR3 DNA: TGTGCCAGCAGTGAAGCGCTTTCAGGGGTTAGCGGCTACACCTTC
CDR3 protein: CASSEALSGVSGYTF
V gene: TRBV2
D gene: .
clone size: .
J gene: TRBJ1-2

CDR3 DNA: TGTGCCAGCAGTTTTACTAGCGGGAGCCGGAAAAACATTCAGTACTTC
CDR3 protein: CASSFTSGSRKNIQYF
V gene: TRBV6-6
D gene: TRBD2
clone size: .
J gene: TRBJ2-4

CDR3 DNA: TGTGCCAGCCGCCTGCGGGGATCTGGAAACACCATATATTTT
CDR3 protein: CASRLRGSGNTIYF
V gene: TRBV5-5
D gene: .
clone size: .
J gene: TRBJ1-3

CDR3 DNA: TGTGCCAGCAGCTTGGGACAGTTCTTCTCTGGAAACACCATATATTTT
CDR3 protein: CASSLGQFFSGNTIYF
V gene: TRBV5-6
D gene: .
clone size: .
J gene: TRBJ1-3

CDR3 DNA: TGTGCCAGCCAGGGGGGCGGGGAGCTGTTTTTT
CDR3 protein: CASQGGGELFF
V gene: TRBV6-6
D gene: .
clone size: .
J gene: TRBJ2-2

CDR3 DNA: TGTGCCAGCAGCGTAGCGGTTGGCCAAGAGACCCAGTACTTC
CDR3 protein: CASSVAVGQETQYF
V gene: TRBV9
D gene: .
clone size: .
J gene: TRBJ2-5

CDR3 DNA: TGTGCCAGCGGAAGGCGGACTTCAACGGGTGAAGCTTTCTTT
CDR3 protein: CASGRRTSTGEAFF
V gene: TRBV28
D gene: .
clone size: .
J gene: TRBJ1-1

CDR3 DNA: TGTGCCAGCAGTCCTAACAGGGGGCGATCTGGGGCCAACGTCCTGACTTTC
CDR3 protein: CASSPNRGRSGANVLTF
V gene: TRBV5-8
D gene: TRBD1
clone size: .
J gene: TRBJ2-6

CDR3 DNA: TGTGCCAGCAGGAAGGGACAGGAGAACACTGAAGCTTTCTTT
CDR3 protein: CASRKGQENTEAFF
V gene: TRBV6-1
D gene: TRBD1
clone size: .
J gene: TRBJ1-1

CDR3 DNA: TGTGCCAGCAGCCAAGGACTAGCGGATTACGAGCAGTACTTC
CDR3 protein: CASSQGLADYEQYF
V gene: TRBV7-9
D gene: TRBD2
clone size: .
J gene: TRBJ2-7

CDR3 DNA: TGTGCCAGCAGCCCAGACAGGGGCAATCAGCCCCAGCATTTT
CDR3 protein: CASSPDRGNQPQHF
V gene: TRBV2
D gene: TRBD1
clone size: .
J gene: TRBJ1-5

CDR3 DNA: TGTGCCAGCAGTGAGGCCGTGACAGGGGGCCGTGGTAATGAAAAACTGTTTTTT
CDR3 protein: CASSEAVTGGRGNEKLFF
V gene: TRBV6-1
D gene: TRBD1
clone size: .
J gene: TRBJ1-4

CDR3 DNA: TGCGCCAGCAGCCAAGATTTGTATAACACTGAAGCTTTCTTT
CDR3 protein: CASSQDLYNTEAFF
V gene: TRBV4-3
D gene: .
clone size: .
J gene: TRBJ1-1

CDR3 DNA: TGCGCCAGCAGCCAAGAAGTCCGAGGGACACGGGAAGCTTTCTTT
CDR3 protein: CASSQEVRGTREAFF
V gene: TRBV4-3
D gene: .
clone size: .
J gene: TRBJ1-1

CDR3 DNA: TGCAGCGTAGCCGGACGGCGGCACCAAGAGACCCAGTACTTC
CDR3 protein: CSVAGRRHQETQYF
V gene: TRBV29-1
D gene: .
clone size: .
J gene: TRBJ2-5

CDR3 DNA: TGCGCCAGCAGGGCGACGGGGAACACTGAAGCTTTCTTT
CDR3 protein: CASRATGNTEAFF
V gene: TRBV5-1
D gene: .
clone size: once
J gene: TRBJ1-1

CDR3 DNA: TGTGCCAGCTCAGTCAGCGGGAGGGCCGAGTACGAGCAGTACTTC
CDR3 protein: CASSVSGRAEYEQYF
V gene: TRBV18
D gene: TRBD2
clone size: .
J gene: TRBJ2-7

CDR3 DNA: TGTGCCAGCAGCTTGGGGGACAGCTTCATGAACACTGAAGCTTTCTTT
CDR3 protein: CASSLGDSFMNTEAFF
V gene: TRBV5-6
D gene: TRBD1
clone size: .
J gene: TRBJ1-1

CDR3 DNA: TGTGCCACCGCGGCCGGTTATGAAAAACTGTTTTTT
CDR3 protein: CATAAGYEKLFF
V gene: TRBV15
D gene: .
clone size: .
J gene: TRBJ1-4

CDR3 DNA: TGTGCCAGCAGCCCCAGGTCAGCGGGAGGGCTTGAGCAGTACTTC
CDR3 protein: CASSPRSAGGLEQYF
V gene: TRBV4-2
D gene: TRBD2
clone size: .
J gene: TRBJ2-7

CDR3 DNA: TGTGCCAGCAGTTCAACCTTCCGGGAGGGGGGGGTCTTT
CDR3 protein: CASSSTFREGGVF
V gene: TRBV27
D gene: .
clone size: .
J gene: TRBJ1-1

CDR3 DNA: TGTGCCAGCAGCGGTCAGACAGAAGTCTACGAGCAGTACTTC
CDR3 protein: CASSGQTEVYEQYF
V gene: TRBV28
D gene: .
clone size: .
J gene: TRBJ2-7

CDR3 DNA: TGTGCCAGCTCACCCGGACAGGGCTATGGCTACACCTTC
CDR3 protein: CASSPGQGYGYTF
V gene: TRBV18
D gene: TRBD1
clone size: .
J gene: TRBJ1-2

CDR3 DNA: TGTGCCAGCAGCCTTTTCGGACGCATGAACACTGAAGCTTTCTTT
CDR3 protein: CASSLFGRMNTEAFF
V gene: TRBV5-4
D gene: .
clone size: .
J gene: TRBJ1-1

CDR3 DNA: TGTGCCAGAAGCTTGCCTAGTACAGAGACCCAGTACTTC
CDR3 protein: CARSLPSTETQYF
V gene: TRBV5-3
D gene: .
clone size: .
J gene: TRBJ2-5

CDR3 DNA: TGCGCCAGCAGCCAGGCATCGACAGGGCGGCAAGAGACCCAGTACTTC
CDR3 protein: CASSQASTGRQETQYF
V gene: TRBV4-1
D gene: TRBD1
clone size: .
J gene: TRBJ2-5

CDR3 DNA: TGTGCCAGCAGTCCAGACAGGGGTGGCTACACCTTC
CDR3 protein: CASSPDRGGYTF
V gene: TRBV6-5
D gene: TRBD1
clone size: .
J gene: TRBJ1-2

CDR3 DNA: TGTGCCAGCAGTTTGGTGAAGGGTCGCAATCAGCCCCAGCATTTT
CDR3 protein: CASSLVKGRNQPQHF
V gene: TRBV27
D gene: .
clone size: .
J gene: TRBJ1-5

CDR3 DNA: TGCAGCGCTTGGACAGGGAACTATGGCTACACCTTC
CDR3 protein: CSAWTGNYGYTF
V gene: TRBV29-1
D gene: TRBD1
clone size: once
J gene: TRBJ1-2

CDR3 DNA: TGTGCCTGGAGCGCCGGGACACCGGCCAGCTACGAGCAGTACTTC
CDR3 protein: CAWSAGTPASYEQYF
V gene: TRBV30
D gene: .
clone size: .
J gene: TRBJ2-7

CDR3 DNA: TGTGCCAGCAGTTTGGCCCAGACCCCTTGGCAGTATTTT
CDR3 protein: CASSLAQTPWQYF
V gene: TRBV28
D gene: .
clone size: .
J gene: TRBJ2-3

CDR3 DNA: TGTGCCAGCAGTCCCCTCACTGCCAGGGGAGTGGGAGACGCCGGGGAGCTGTTTTTT
CDR3 protein: CASSPLTARGVGDAGELFF
V gene: TRBV27
D gene: .
clone size: .
J gene: TRBJ2-2

CDR3 DNA: TGTGCCAGCAGTTTATCGAGTGGCGGGAGAGGCTACGAGCAGTACTTC
CDR3 protein: CASSLSSGGRGYEQYF
V gene: TRBV27
D gene: TRBD2
clone size: .
J gene: TRBJ2-7

CDR3 DNA: TGTGCCTGGATAACAGGGCGCACAGATACGCAGTATTTT
CDR3 protein: CAWITGRTDTQYF
V gene: TRBV30
D gene: .
clone size: once
J gene: TRBJ2-3

CDR3 DNA: TGCGCCAGCAGCCAAGCGTCGACGTTCCAAGAGACCCAGTACTTC
CDR3 protein: CASSQASTFQETQYF
V gene: TRBV4-1
D gene: .
clone size: .
J gene: TRBJ2-5

CDR3 DNA: TGTGCCAGCAGCCAACAGGGCCCGTATGGCTACACCTTC
CDR3 protein: CASSQQGPYGYTF
V gene: TRBV9
D gene: .
clone size: .
J gene: TRBJ1-2

CDR3 DNA: TGTGCCAGCAGCGGGACTAGCGGCTACAATGAGCAGTTCTTC
CDR3 protein: CASSGTSGYNEQFF
V gene: TRBV11-2
D gene: TRBD2
clone size: .
J gene: TRBJ2-1

CDR3 DNA: TGTGCCATCAGTGTGGAGGGCAATGAGCAGTTCTTC
CDR3 protein: CAISVEGNEQFF
V gene: TRBV10-3
D gene: .
clone size: .
J gene: TRBJ2-1

CDR3 DNA: TGTGCCAGCAGCTCCGCTGGCGGGATCAGTACCGGGGAGCTGTTTTTT
CDR3 protein: CASSSAGGISTGELFF
V gene: TRBV7-8
D gene: .
clone size: .
J gene: TRBJ2-2

CDR3 DNA: TGCGCCAGCAGCCAGAATCCCCGACAGGGGTACGAGCAGTACTTC
CDR3 protein: CASSQNPRQGYEQYF
V gene: TRBV4-3
D gene: TRBD1
clone size: once
J gene: TRBJ2-7

CDR3 DNA: TGTGCCAGCAGCTTAGGGGCCTATGGCTACACCTTC
CDR3 protein: CASSLGAYGYTF
V gene: TRBV7-9
D gene: .
clone size: .
J gene: TRBJ1-2

CDR3 DNA: TGTGCCACTCGACAGGAGATGAACACTGAAGCTTTCTTT
CDR3 protein: CATRQEMNTEAFF
V gene: TRBV19
D gene: .
clone size: few
J gene: TRBJ1-1

CDR3 DNA: TGCGCCAGCAGAGGTGCGGCAGATACGCAGTATTTT
CDR3 protein: CASRGAADTQYF
V gene: TRBV5-1
D gene: .
clone size: .
J gene: TRBJ2-3